This T cell receptor (beta chain) was found in a study of T cells and copy number aberrations in small-cell lung cancer. Study-wide results and caveats: Versus adjacent lung, tumor T-cell richness and clonality were lower; density nonsignificantly.

Donors were all either smokers or heavy second-hand smokers. This clone was counted between two and nine times. Its antigen is unidentified. Other nucleotide sequences in the sample specify the same CDR3. Assay used: immunoSEQ multiplex PCR; TCRdb lists only in-frame clones, some missing. The sample holds roughly 6,300 clones, around 77% seen once. Per the germline V gene, CDR1 is MNHNS and CDR2 is SASEGT. This CDR3 has 15 residues. V was cut by 3 bases and J by 5 bases, with 16 bases left in between. The sequence was obtained from a woman aged 70-85 years with small cell lung cancer. Some clones in this sample may be carry-over from other donors' samples. The sequencing sample was made of normal tissue next to the tumor. The V gene is TRBV6-1, the J gene TRBJ1-2; unclear D gene. The CDR3 DNA reads as TGTGCCAGCAGTGATGTAACCCCCAGCCGGTATGGCTACACCTTC. Residues: CASSDVTPSRYGYTF.